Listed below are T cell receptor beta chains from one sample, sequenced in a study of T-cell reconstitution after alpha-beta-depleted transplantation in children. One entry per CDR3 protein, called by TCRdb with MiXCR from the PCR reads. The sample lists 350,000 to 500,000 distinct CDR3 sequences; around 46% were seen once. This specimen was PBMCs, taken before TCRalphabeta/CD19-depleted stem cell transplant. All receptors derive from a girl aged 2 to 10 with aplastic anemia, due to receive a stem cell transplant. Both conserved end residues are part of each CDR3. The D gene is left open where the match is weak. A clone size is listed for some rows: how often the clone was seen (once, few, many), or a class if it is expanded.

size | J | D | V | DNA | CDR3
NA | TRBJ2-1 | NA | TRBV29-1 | TGCAGCGTTGAACGGTCAGGGAATGAGCAGTTCTTC | CSVERSGNEQFF
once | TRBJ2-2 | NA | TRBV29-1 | TGCAGCGTTACCGAACGCGGCGGGCTGTTTTTT | CSVTERGGLFF
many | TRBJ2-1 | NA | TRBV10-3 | TGTGCCATCGCGGGTGAAGCGGACTCCTACAATGAGCAGTTCTTC | CAIAGEADSYNEQFF
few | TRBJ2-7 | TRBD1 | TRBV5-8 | TGTGCCAGCAGCTCGGGACAGCCGGTAGAGCAGTACTTC | CASSSGQPVEQYF
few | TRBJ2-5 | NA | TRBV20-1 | TGCAGTGCTAGTACAGGGGCACGGGGGGAGACCCAGTACTTC | CSASTGARGETQYF
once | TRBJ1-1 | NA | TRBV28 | TGTGCCAGCAGTTTATCTATGTCGCAGCCGAACACTGAAGCTTTCTTT | CASSLSMSQPNTEAFF
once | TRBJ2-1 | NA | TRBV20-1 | TGCAGTGCTAGAGCCGACGCACAAGGAGGGACCTACAATGAGCAGTTCTTC | CSARADAQGGTYNEQFF
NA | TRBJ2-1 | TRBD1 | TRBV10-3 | TGTGCCATCAGTGAGTCGTGGACAGGGGCCTACAATGAGCAGTTCTTC | CAISESWTGAYNEQFF
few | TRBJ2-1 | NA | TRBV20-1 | TGCAGTGCTTCCTTCCGGAGGGGTTCCTACAATGAGCAGTTCTTC | CSASFRRGSYNEQFF
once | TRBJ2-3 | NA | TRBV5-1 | TGCGCCAGCAGCTTACGACTAGTTGGTGGAGATACGCAGTATTTT | CASSLRLVGGDTQYF
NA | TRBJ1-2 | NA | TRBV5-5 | TGTGCCAGCAGCTTGTACGGGGGTGGCTATGGCTACACCTTC | CASSLYGGGYGYTF
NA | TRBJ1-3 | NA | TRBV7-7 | TGTGCCAGCAGCTATCACCTAGTAGGAGGAAACACCATATATTTT | CASSYHLVGGNTIYF
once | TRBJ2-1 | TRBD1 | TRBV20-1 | TGCAGTGCTGGCGACAGGGCCCAGGGTTTCTTC | CSAGDRAQGFF
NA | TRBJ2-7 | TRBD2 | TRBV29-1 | TGCAGCGTGATCCCGGGGACTAGATCCTACGAGCAGTACTTC | CSVIPGTRSYEQYF
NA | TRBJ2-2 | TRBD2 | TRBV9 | TGTGCCAGCAACAACCGACTAGCGGGAGGAACCTCGAACACCGGGGAGCTGTTTTTT | CASNNRLAGGTSNTGELFF